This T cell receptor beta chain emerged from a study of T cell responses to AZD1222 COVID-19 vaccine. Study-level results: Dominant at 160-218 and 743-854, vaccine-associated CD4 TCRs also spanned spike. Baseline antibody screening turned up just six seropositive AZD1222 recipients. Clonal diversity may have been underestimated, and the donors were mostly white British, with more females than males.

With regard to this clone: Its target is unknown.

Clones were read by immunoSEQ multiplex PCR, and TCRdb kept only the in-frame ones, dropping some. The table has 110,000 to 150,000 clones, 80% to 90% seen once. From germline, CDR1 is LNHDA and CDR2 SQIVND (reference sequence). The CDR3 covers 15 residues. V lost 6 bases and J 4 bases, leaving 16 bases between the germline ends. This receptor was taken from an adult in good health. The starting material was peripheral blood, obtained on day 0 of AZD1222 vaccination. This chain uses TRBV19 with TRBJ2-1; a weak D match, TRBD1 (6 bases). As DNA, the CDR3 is TGTGCCAGTAGAGTAAGGGGGACCCAATACAATGAGCAGTTCTTC. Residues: CASRVRGTQYNEQFF.